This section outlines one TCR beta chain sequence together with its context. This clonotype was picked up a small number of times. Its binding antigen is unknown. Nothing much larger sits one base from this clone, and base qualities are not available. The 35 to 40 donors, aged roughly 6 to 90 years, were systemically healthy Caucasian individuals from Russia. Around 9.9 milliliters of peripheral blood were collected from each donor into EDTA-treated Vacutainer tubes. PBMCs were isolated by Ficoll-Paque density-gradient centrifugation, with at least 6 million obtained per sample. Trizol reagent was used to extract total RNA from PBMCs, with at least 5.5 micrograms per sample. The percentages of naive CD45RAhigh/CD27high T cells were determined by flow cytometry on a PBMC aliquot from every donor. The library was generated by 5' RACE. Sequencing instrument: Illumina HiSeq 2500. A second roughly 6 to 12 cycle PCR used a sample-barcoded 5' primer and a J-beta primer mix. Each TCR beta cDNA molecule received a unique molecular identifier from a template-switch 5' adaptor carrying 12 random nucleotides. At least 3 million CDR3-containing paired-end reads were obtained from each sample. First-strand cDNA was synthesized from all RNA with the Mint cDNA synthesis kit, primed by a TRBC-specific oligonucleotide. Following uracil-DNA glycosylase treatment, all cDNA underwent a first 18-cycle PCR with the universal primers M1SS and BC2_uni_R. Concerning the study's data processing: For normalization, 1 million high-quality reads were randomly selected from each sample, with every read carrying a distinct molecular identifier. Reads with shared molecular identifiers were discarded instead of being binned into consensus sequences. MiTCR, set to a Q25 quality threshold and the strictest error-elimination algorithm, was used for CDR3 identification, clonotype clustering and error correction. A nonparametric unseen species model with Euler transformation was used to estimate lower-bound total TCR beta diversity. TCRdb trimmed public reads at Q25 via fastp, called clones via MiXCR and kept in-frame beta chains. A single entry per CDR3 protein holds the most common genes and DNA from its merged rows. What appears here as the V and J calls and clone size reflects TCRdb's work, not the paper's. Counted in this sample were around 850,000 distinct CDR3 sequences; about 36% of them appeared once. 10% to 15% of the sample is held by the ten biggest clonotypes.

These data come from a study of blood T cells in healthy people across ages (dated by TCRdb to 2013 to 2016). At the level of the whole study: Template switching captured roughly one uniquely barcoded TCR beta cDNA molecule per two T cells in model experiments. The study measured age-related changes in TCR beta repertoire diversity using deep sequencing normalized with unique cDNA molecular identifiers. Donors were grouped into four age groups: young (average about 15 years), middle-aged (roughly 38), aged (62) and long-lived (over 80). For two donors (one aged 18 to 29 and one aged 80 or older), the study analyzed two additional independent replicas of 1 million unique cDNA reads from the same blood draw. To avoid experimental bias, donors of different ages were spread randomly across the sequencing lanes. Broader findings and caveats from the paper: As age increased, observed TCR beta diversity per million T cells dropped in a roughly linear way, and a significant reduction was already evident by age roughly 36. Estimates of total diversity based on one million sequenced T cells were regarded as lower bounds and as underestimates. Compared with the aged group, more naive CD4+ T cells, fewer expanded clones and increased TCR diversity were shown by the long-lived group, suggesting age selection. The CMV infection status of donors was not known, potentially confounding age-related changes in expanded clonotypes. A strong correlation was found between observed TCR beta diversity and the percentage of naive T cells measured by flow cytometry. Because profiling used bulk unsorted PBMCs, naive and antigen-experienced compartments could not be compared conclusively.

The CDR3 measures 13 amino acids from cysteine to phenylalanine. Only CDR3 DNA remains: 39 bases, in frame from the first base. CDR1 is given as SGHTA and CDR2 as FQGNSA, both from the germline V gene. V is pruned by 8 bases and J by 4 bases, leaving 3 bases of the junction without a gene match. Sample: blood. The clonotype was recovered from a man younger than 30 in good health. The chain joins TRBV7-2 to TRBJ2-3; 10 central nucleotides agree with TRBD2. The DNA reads TGTGCCAGCCAGAGCGGGGGGGCAGATACGCAGTATTTT. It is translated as CASQSGGADTQYF.